A selection of T cell receptor beta chains follows, all from one sample in a study of CD8+ T cells in alopecia areata. Assay used: immunoSEQ multiplex PCR; TCRdb lists only in-frame clones, some missing. The data show some 240,000 clones, around 62% seen once. Here the sequenced sample was CD4+ T cells sorted from blood, taken at week 0. The source of these receptors is a human donor with alopecia areata. Each CDR3 is given with its conserved first and last residue. The order of the fields is V gene, D gene, J gene, clone size, CDR3 length, CDR3 protein, CDR3 DNA. D genes are given only for firm matches. Where a row states a size, it is once, few, many or the class of an expanded clone; other rows omit it.

>TRBV5-1|-|TRBJ1-5|once|14
CASSLEPENQPQHF
TGCGCCAGCAGCTTGGAGCCAGAGAATCAGCCCCAGCATTTT
>TRBV27|TRBD2|TRBJ2-5|-|13
CASSWGLAGPPYF
TGTGCCAGCAGTTGGGGACTAGCGGGTCCCCCGTACTTC
>TRBV30|TRBD1|TRBJ1-3|-|15
CAWSAGQTSGNTIYF
TGTGCCTGGAGTGCGGGACAGACCAGCGGAAACACCATATATTTT
>TRBV15|-|TRBJ1-1|once|11
CATSSQGEAFF
TGTGCCACCAGCTCACAGGGTGAAGCTTTCTTT
>TRBV25-1|-|TRBJ2-7|once|11
CASSVSYEQYF
TGTGCCAGCAGTGTATCCTACGAGCAGTACTTC
>TRBV10-3|-|TRBJ2-3|many|14
CAISGLASTDTQYF
TGTGCCATCAGTGGGCTAGCTAGCACAGATACGCAGTATTTT
>TRBV30|-|TRBJ1-2|-|13
CAWSVGGGNGYTF
TGTGCCTGGAGTGTAGGAGGGGGTAATGGCTACACCTTC
>TRBV2|-|TRBJ1-6|-|15
CASSERSSYNSPLHF
TGTGCCAGCAGTGAGCGGAGCTCCTATAATTCACCCCTCCACTTT
>TRBV5-8|-|TRBJ1-6|many|16
CASSWTMTVRNSPLHF
TGTGCCAGCAGCTGGACTATGACAGTCCGGAATTCACCCCTCCACTTT
>TRBV11-2|-|TRBJ2-1|few|15
CASSLRESSYNEQFF
TGTGCCAGCAGCCTTAGGGAGAGCTCCTACAATGAGCAGTTCTTC
>TRBV7-9|TRBD2|TRBJ2-1|-|15
CASSLASGVYNEQFF
TGTGCCAGCAGCTTAGCTAGCGGGGTCTACAATGAGCAGTTCTTC
>TRBV19|TRBD1|TRBJ1-2|-|16
CATSKLGTGGFHGYTF
TGTGCCACAAGTAAACTGGGGACAGGGGGGTTCCATGGCTACACCTTC
>TRBV5-1|TRBD1|TRBJ2-7|-|14
CASSLGQGAHEQYF
TGCGCCAGCAGCTTGGGACAGGGGGCGCACGAGCAGTACTTC
>TRBV2|-|TRBJ2-5|-|13
CASRRGTGETQYF
TGTGCCAGCAGAAGGGGCACTGGGGAGACCCAGTACTTC
>TRBV6-5|-|TRBJ1-1|few|15
CASSVLRQGPGGAFF
TGTGCCAGCAGTGTCCTACGCCAGGGCCCGGGAGGGGCTTTCTTT
>TRBV14|-|TRBJ2-7|few|15
CASSQDRRQNYEQYF
TGTGCCAGCAGCCAAGACAGGCGGCAAAATTACGAGCAGTACTTC
>TRBV27|TRBD1|TRBJ1-2|few|14
CASSPRQGSRGYTF
TGTGCCAGCAGTCCCCGACAGGGGAGTCGGGGCTACACCTTC
>TRBV30|-|TRBJ1-2|-|14
CAWSRTDFIYGYTF
TGTGCCTGGAGTAGGACAGACTTTATCTATGGCTACACCTTC
>TRBV5-1|-|TRBJ2-3|-|17
CASSRSSGRGGTDTQYF
TGCGCCAGCAGCAGAAGTAGCGGCCGCGGGGGCACAGATACGCAGTATTTT
>TRBV30|-|TRBJ1-3|-|12
CAWRAGGNTIYF
TGTGCCTGGAGGGCGGGTGGAAACACCATATATTTT
>TRBV7-6|TRBD1|TRBJ2-7|once|13
CASSADRAYEQYF
TGTGCCAGCAGCGCGGACAGGGCCTACGAGCAGTACTTC
>TRBV5-1|-|TRBJ1-2|-|13
CASSLETVRGYTF
TGCGCCAGCAGCTTGGAGACAGTTCGCGGCTACACCTTC
>TRBV29-1|-|TRBJ2-1|-|13
CSVEKQAYNEQFF
TGCAGCGTTGAAAAACAGGCCTACAATGAGCAGTTCTTC
>TRBV29-1|TRBD2|TRBJ2-3|-|14
CSLGLAGARDTQYF
TGCAGCCTGGGACTAGCGGGGGCTCGGGATACGCAGTATTTT
>TRBV29-1|-|TRBJ2-7|-|15
CSVARVEAQGYEQYF
TGCAGCGTTGCCCGAGTCGAGGCACAGGGCTACGAGCAGTACTTC
>TRBV9|-|TRBJ2-5|-|16
CASSVVGQEDGETQYF
TGTGCCAGCAGCGTAGTGGGGCAGGAGGATGGGGAGACCCAGTACTTC
>TRBV30|-|TRBJ1-1|-|13
CAWGRGMNTEAFF
TGTGCCTGGGGGAGGGGCATGAACACTGAAGCTTTCTTT
>TRBV11-2|-|TRBJ1-1|-|13
CASSLKPNTEAFF
TGTGCCAGCAGCTTAAAACCCAACACTGAAGCTTTCTTT
>TRBV4-1|TRBD2|TRBJ2-7|-|17
CASSQVLAGPASYEQYF
TGCGCCAGCAGCCAGGTCCTAGCGGGCCCGGCTTCCTACGAGCAGTACTTC
>TRBV5-1|-|TRBJ2-7|-|16
CASSLLGSGSSYEQYF
TGCGCCAGCAGCTTGTTGGGGTCTGGGAGCTCCTACGAGCAGTACTTC
>TRBV4-2|-|TRBJ2-1|-|16
CASSQARGSSYNEQFF
TGTGCCAGCAGCCAGGCGAGAGGGAGCTCCTACAATGAGCAGTTCTTC
>TRBV19|-|TRBJ1-5|once|17
CASSRGQKISTGQPQHF
TGTGCCAGTAGTAGAGGACAGAAGATCTCCACAGGTCAGCCCCAGCATTTT
>TRBV5-1|-|TRBJ1-4|-|14
CASTITGGSEKLFF
TGCGCCAGCACCATCACCGGGGGCAGCGAAAAACTGTTTTTT
>TRBV9|TRBD1|TRBJ2-7|-|15
CASSVTGKSPYEQYF
TGTGCCAGCAGCGTGACAGGGAAGTCTCCCTACGAGCAGTACTTC
>TRBV7-3|TRBD1|TRBJ1-1|-|14
CASSPTGGVTEAFF
TGTGCCAGCAGCCCGACAGGGGGTGTCACTGAAGCTTTCTTT
>TRBV7-2|TRBD2|TRBJ2-5|-|16
CASSTGLAGGQETQYF
TGTGCCAGCAGCACCGGCCTAGCGGGAGGACAAGAGACCCAGTACTTC
>TRBV7-8|-|TRBJ2-2|-|12
CASSLAIRELFF
TGTGCCAGCAGCTTAGCGATTCGGGAGCTGTTTTTT
>TRBV29-1|TRBD2|TRBJ2-5|-|12
CSVQSGGETQYF
TGCAGCGTACAGAGCGGGGGAGAGACCCAGTACTTC
>TRBV2|-|TRBJ1-1|-|13
CASSFTRAGEAFF
TGTGCCAGCAGCTTTACACGAGCTGGGGAAGCTTTCTTT
>TRBV27|-|TRBJ1-1|-|16
CASSLRRTGPNTEAFF
TGTGCCAGCAGCCTCAGAAGGACGGGTCCGAACACTGAAGCTTTCTTT
>TRBV29-1|TRBD2|TRBJ2-7|-|14
CSVEDREGTYEQYF
TGCAGCGTTGAAGACAGGGAGGGAACCTACGAGCAGTACTTC
>TRBV30|-|TRBJ2-7|once|15
CAWSGASQGGYEQYF
TGTGCCTGGAGTGGGGCCTCACAGGGCGGCTACGAGCAGTACTTC
>TRBV9|-|TRBJ2-7|-|13
CASSATGSYEQYF
TGTGCCAGCAGCGCAACAGGGTCCTACGAGCAGTACTTC
>TRBV2|-|TRBJ1-5|-|13
CAIAGDYNQPQHF
TGTGCCATCGCAGGGGACTACAATCAGCCCCAGCATTTT
>TRBV7-9|TRBD1|TRBJ2-7|-|15
CASSETGTGAHEQYF
TGTGCCAGCAGCGAAACCGGGACAGGGGCCCACGAGCAGTACTTC
>TRBV25-1|-|TRBJ2-3|-|14
CASSGLASTDTQYF
TGTGCCAGCTCGGGACTGGCGAGCACAGATACGCAGTATTTT
>TRBV6-5|TRBD1|TRBJ2-3|-|14
CASSSGTGRDTQYF
TGTGCCAGCAGTTCCGGGACAGGGAGAGATACGCAGTATTTT
>TRBV4-1|-|TRBJ2-7|-|13
CASSQDWTYEQYF
TGCGCCAGCAGCCAAGATTGGACTTACGAGCAGTACTTC
>TRBV27|-|TRBJ2-7|once|17
CASSTQGAGGEDYEQYF
TGTGCCAGCAGTACTCAAGGGGCAGGGGGGGAAGACTACGAGCAGTACTTC
>TRBV29-1|-|TRBJ2-5|-|13
CSVSGSVLETQYF
TGCAGCGTTAGTGGTTCGGTGTTAGAGACCCAGTACTTC
>TRBV30|-|TRBJ2-1|-|14
CAWSVGRDYNEQFF
TGTGCCTGGAGTGTAGGCAGGGATTACAATGAGCAGTTCTTC
>TRBV10-1|-|TRBJ1-1|-|13
CASSARARTEAFF
TGCGCCAGCAGCGCCAGGGCCCGCACTGAAGCTTTCTTT
>TRBV5-6|TRBD1|TRBJ1-4|-|15
CASSPTTGTNEKLFF
TGTGCCAGCAGTCCTACGACAGGGACTAATGAAAAACTGTTTTTT